This entry describes one TCR beta chain. Source study methods: Quantification of nucleated cells was approximated via reference gene primer amplification. Assay used: immunoSEQ multiplex PCR; TCRdb lists only in-frame clones, some missing. That table furnishes V, J and clone size, whereas the DNA furnished D and trimming. The sample lists 160,000 or so clones; around nine tenths were seen once. This specimen belongs to a study of blood T cell repertoires in COVID-19. Study in general: Samples came from the United States, Italy and Spain, spanning acute and convalescent COVID-19. The analysed material was cDNA or gDNA that came from T cells, B-cell-depleted T cells, or PBMCs.

Those enrolled in Seattle joined during active infection and were followed longitudinally afterward. Germline values: CDR1 SSHAT, CDR2 FNYEAQ (reference sequence). V lost 1 base and J 3 bases, leaving 9 bases between the germline ends. The CDR3 totals 15 residues. The sequenced sample was peripheral blood. The receptor was derived from a woman aged 70-85 years with COVID-19, enrolled during active disease. The chain carries TRBV7-7 and TRBJ2-2; TRBD1 is a possible D gene (6 bases). This CDR3 reads CASSLGGRDTGELFF. CDR3 in DNA: TGTGCCAGCAGCTTAGGGGGGCGCGACACCGGGGAGCTGTTTTTT.